This T cell receptor beta chain was recorded in a study of T-cell reconstitution after alpha-beta-depleted transplantation in children. Preparation of the TCRbeta library was carried out with unique molecular identifiers. TCRdb ran MiXCR on the PCR reads and lists one entry per CDR3 protein. The data hold 450,000 to 600,000 distinct CDR3 sequences, with about 17% observed a single time. This clonotype has at least ten counts. Germline V gene sequence: CDR1 KGHSH, CDR2 LQKENI. The trim removed 3 bases at V and 8 bases at J, leaving 1 base unmatched. The CDR3 is made up of 14 amino acids. Source: PBMCs from the stem cell graft donor, taken from the stem cell graft. The source is a human donor who donated a stem cell graft to a child with acute lymphoblastic leukemia. The rearrangement links TRBV18 to TRBJ1-4; 12 nucleotides line up with TRBD1. This chain's CDR3 is CASSPGQGAEKLFF. CDR3 nucleotides: TGTGCCAGCTCACCGGGACAGGGGGCGGAAAAACTGTTTTTT.